A single sample gave rise to the 21 T cell receptor beta chains below, sequenced in a study of CD8 T cells in ankylosing spondylitis (TCRdb year 2017). Libraries were constructed by 5' RACE. The sample was run on an Illumina HiSeq 2500. TCRdb took the public reads, trimmed them with fastp at Q25, ran MiXCR for clone calling and kept in-frame beta chains. CDR3 protein duplicates are merged, each entry listing the most common genes and DNA. The sample yields 36,000 or so distinct CDR3 sequences; about 5.5% were counted once. The top ten constitute about an eighth of the sample. Sequenced input: blood, either unsorted or a sorted T cell fraction (not recorded which). These receptors came from a male donor with ankylosing spondylitis or in good health (not recorded which).

This clonotype was seen many times. The V call is TRBV20-1, the J call TRBJ1-4; 7 bases line up with TRBD1. This CDR3 spans 14 amino acids. CDR1 and CDR2 from the germline V gene are DFQATT and SNEGSKA (reference sequence). Trimming took 6 bases from V and 6 from J; bases not matched to a gene: 10. CDR3 nucleotides: TGCAGTGCGCAGGGGGGGACAGACCATGAAAAACTGTTTTTT. Protein sequence: CSAQGGTDHEKLFF.

This clonotype was detected many times. The V call is TRBV28, the J call TRBJ2-5; D remains ambiguous. V lost 2 bases to trimming and J lost 5 bases, with 12 bases between them. Per the germline V gene, CDR1 is MDHEN and CDR2 is SYDVKM. This CDR3 has 14 residues. The CDR3: CASSLVRLKETQYF. For the CDR3, the DNA is TGTGCCAGCAGTTTAGTCAGACTTAAGGAGACCCAGTACTTC.

In this sample, this clonotype turned up many times. J is TRBJ2-7 and V is TRBV7-8, with 12 bases matching TRBD1. V shed 5 bases and J 2 bases; nucleotides not matched to a gene: 10. The CDR3 extends over 17 amino acids. Germline lookup yields CDR1 SGHVS and CDR2 FQNEAQ. CDR3 in DNA: TGTGCCAGCAGCCGTGGGACAGGGGGCCAGGCAACCTACGAGCAGTACTTC. This translates into CASSRGTGGQATYEQYF.

Ten or more counts support this clonotype. The chain recombines TRBV5-1 with TRBJ2-7; 8 positions agree with TRBD2. From germline, CDR1 is SGHRS and CDR2 YFSETQ. The CDR3 contains 15 residues. J lost 4 bases, V lost 4 bases, and 10 bases had no gene match. The CDR3 reads CASSPTTSGAYEQYF. Written as DNA, the CDR3 is TGCGCCAGCAGCCCGACAACTAGCGGAGCTTACGAGCAGTACTTC. Drawing the rest from reference TRBV5-1 and TRBJ2-7, the complete variable domain is KAGVTQTPRYLIKTRGQQVTLSCSPISGHRSVSWYQQTPGQGLQFLFEYFSETQRNKGNFPGRFSGRQFSNSRSEMNVSTLELGDSALYLCASSPTTSGAYEQYFGPGTRLTVT.

This clonotype was recorded a few times. This chain links TRBV20-1 with TRBJ2-3; 9 bases align to TRBD1. The CDR3 runs 18 residues. Germline CDR1 reads DFQATT; CDR2 reads SNEGSKA (reference sequence). The CDR3 spells CRAPARDRDTLFTDTQYF. In DNA, the CDR3 is TGCAGGGCCCCGGCCCGGGACAGGGACACCCTATTCACAGATACGCAGTATTTT.

This clonotype was observed many times. The V gene is TRBV4-2, the J gene TRBJ2-5, with 11 positions matching TRBD2. Germline CDR1 LGHNA, CDR2 YNFKEQ. The length of the CDR3 is 17 residues. J was trimmed by 2 bases and V by 2 bases; bases with no gene match: 7. The CDR3 loop reads CASSQRGLAAPQETQYF. The CDR3 nucleotides are TGTGCCAGCAGCCAAAGGGGACTAGCGGCTCCACAAGAGACCCAGTACTTC.

This clonotype was recorded at least ten times. The rearrangement uses TRBV7-9 and TRBJ1-1; perhaps TRBD1 as D (6 bases). The V and J ends lost 5 bases and 4 bases respectively, with 20 bases between them. Germline V lookup: CDR1 SEHNR, CDR2 FQNEAQ (reference sequence). CDR3 length equals 16 residues. The CDR3, as DNA: TGTGCCAGCAGCCCTGGGGGGGCTCGGGATGTCACTGAAGCTTTCTTT. Amino acids: CASSPGGARDVTEAFF.

This clonotype occurred many times. The CDR3 nucleotides read TGTGCCAGCAGCTTAGGCCTTAGGAGGTCCCCCGAGCAGTACTTC. It encodes CASSLGLRRSPEQYF. The chain links TRBV7-2 to TRBJ2-7, with D possibly being TRBD2 (5 bases). CDR1 SGHTA and CDR2 FQGNSA come from the germline V gene. The CDR3 length is 15 residues. V was clipped by 1 base and J by 6 bases, with 16 bases between them.

This clonotype was seen repeatedly, ten times or more. The chain is built from TRBV15 and TRBJ2-1, with a weak D call TRBD2 (5 bases). V dropped 1 base and J dropped 3 bases, with 7 bases sitting between them. Germline assignment: CDR1 LNHNV and CDR2 YYDKDF (reference sequence). The CDR3 runs 14 residues. The CDR3 region has the DNA TGTGCCACCAGCAGAGGTCGGGACTACAATGAGCAGTTCTTC. It yields the protein CATSRGRDYNEQFF.

The sample holds many counts of this clonotype. This rearrangement joins TRBV5-1 to TRBJ1-6; D is unresolved. The CDR3 spans 15 residues. Trimming left V 0 bases short and J 10 bases short, with 14 bases between. CDR1 and CDR2 (germline): SGHRS, YFSETQ. The CDR3 here is CASSLVVGSESPLHF. The CDR3 coding sequence is TGCGCCAGCAGCTTGGTAGTAGGGTCAGAGTCACCCCTCCACTTT.

This clonotype was detected ten times or more. The J gene is TRBJ2-1, the V gene TRBV6-1; D may be TRBD2 (5 bases). CDR3 length: 16 residues. V lost 6 bases and J lost 5, with 20 bases in between. Per the germline V gene, CDR1 is MNHNS and CDR2 is SASEGT. The CDR3 bases are TGTGCCAGCAGCCAGTTGGGGAGCGGATCAAACAATGAGCAGTTCTTC. This sequence encodes CASSQLGSGSNNEQFF.

This clonotype appeared many times. The chain recombines TRBV20-1 with TRBJ2-2; 10 nucleotides agree with TRBD2. Trimming at V came to 5 bases and at J to 6 bases, leaving 15 bases not matched to a gene. The CDR3 spans 17 residues. Germline V gives CDR1 DFQATT, CDR2 SNEGSKA (reference sequence). The CDR3 bases are TGCAGTGCTGAAGGGGCAGCGGGGGGGCCGAATCCCGGGGAGCTGTTTTTT. Translating gives CSAEGAAGGPNPGELFF.

This clonotype was recorded at least ten times. The V and J genes are TRBV19 and TRBJ2-2, with 8 bases aligning to TRBD2. CDR1 LNHDA and CDR2 SQIVND come from the germline V gene (reference sequence). V lost 5 bases to trimming and J lost 1 base; unmatched junction nucleotides: 3. The length of the CDR3 is 15 residues. The CDR3 is CASSVGLGNTGELFF. The CDR3 DNA reads as TGTGCCAGTAGTGTGGGACTAGGGAACACCGGGGAGCTGTTTTTT.

This clonotype was detected ten times or more. This chain connects TRBV7-9 to TRBJ2-3; 7 bases fit TRBD2. CDR3 length: 14 amino acids. Per germline, CDR1 SEHNR and CDR2 FQNEAQ (reference sequence). Trimming took 6 bases from V and 6 from J; bases not matched to a gene: 9. CDR3 sequence: CASSRGSGGDTQYF. The CDR3, as DNA: TGTGCCAGCAGTCGCGGGAGTGGTGGGGATACGCAGTATTTT. Full variable domain (missing parts from reference TRBV7-9 and TRBJ2-3): DTGVSQNPRHKITKRGQNVTFRCDPISEHNRLYWYRQTLGQGPEFLTYFQNEAQLEKSRLLSDRFSAERPKGSFSTLEIQRTEQGDSAMYLCASSRGSGGDTQYFGPGTRLTVL.

At least ten counts were recorded for this clonotype. This sequence joins TRBV6-4 and TRBJ2-7; 9 nucleotides match TRBD1. The CDR3 has 13 amino acids. Germline trimming cut 0 bases from V and 6 bases from J; bases unmatched to any gene: 0. The germline gives CDR1 MRHNA, CDR2 SNTAGT. In DNA form, the CDR3 reads TGTGCCAGCAGTGACTCGGACAGGGGCGAGCAGTACTTC. Translating it yields CASSDSDRGEQYF.

This clonotype came up many times. This chain connects TRBV7-9 to TRBJ1-2; D is uncertain. Germline V CDR1 and CDR2: SEHNR, FQNEAQ (reference sequence). The CDR3 covers 13 residues. V gave up 3 bases and J gave up 3 bases, with 8 bases separating them. CDR3 in amino acids: CASSFPQYYGYTF. The CDR3 DNA follows: TGTGCCAGCAGCTTCCCACAGTACTATGGCTACACCTTC.

This clonotype has at least ten counts. The chain recombines TRBV4-3 with TRBJ2-7; TRBD2 is a possible D gene (5 bases). The CDR3 length is 14 residues. Trimming left V 3 bases short and J 3 bases short, with 12 bases between. Germline V gives CDR1 LGHNA, CDR2 YSLEER. CDR3 bases: TGCGCCAGCAGCCAGGAGGTGATTAACTACGAGCAGTACTTC. Residues: CASSQEVINYEQYF.

In its sample, this clonotype was seen many times. J is TRBJ1-5 and V is TRBV3-1, with D perhaps matching TRBD1 (6 bases). The germline V gene has CDR1 LGHDT and CDR2 YNNKEL (reference sequence). The CDR3 has 15 residues. Trimming pared 2 bases from V and 1 base from J, leaving 9 bases between. CDR3 loop: CASSQQGRSNQPQHF. CDR3 DNA: TGTGCCAGCAGCCAACAGGGGCGCAGCAATCAGCCCCAGCATTTT. The entire variable domain, with the rest obtained from reference TRBV3-1 and TRBJ1-5, is as follows: DTAVSQTPKYLVTQMGNDKSIKCEQNLGHDTMYWYKQDSKKFLKIMFSYNNKELIINETVPNRFSPKSPDKAHLNLHINSLELGDSAVYFCASSQQGRSNQPQHFGDGTRLSIL.

This clonotype was seen at least ten times. This chain connects TRBV7-6 to TRBJ1-3; D is possibly TRBD1 (5 bases). Germline V gene sequence: CDR1 SGHVS, CDR2 FNYEAQ. The CDR3 is 16 residues long. Trimming pared 3 bases from V and 0 bases from J, leaving 12 bases between. CDR3 DNA: TGTGCCAGCAGCTTCGCTGGGGACGACTCTGGAAACACCATATATTTT. Translating gives CASSFAGDDSGNTIYF.

This clonotype was seen many times. The chain joins TRBV29-1 to TRBJ2-3; D remains ambiguous. The CDR3 extends over 14 amino acids. V was clipped by 3 bases and J by 7 bases, with 17 bases between them. Germline CDR1 is SQVTM and CDR2 is ANQGSEA. In DNA form, the CDR3 reads TGCAGCGTTGAGGCCCGATTACTTAGAAATACGCAGTATTTT. The encoded protein is CSVEARLLRNTQYF.

This clonotype was detected ten times or more. The chain has TRBV24-1 and TRBJ2-2; D is possibly TRBD2 (7 bases). Germline values: CDR1 KGHDR, CDR2 SFDVKD. Trimming stripped 4 bases from V and 1 base from J, with 18 bases between. This CDR3 comprises 18 residues. DNA for the CDR3: TGTGCCACCAGTGACGCGATAGGGGGGGGGCGGAACACCGGGGAGCTGTTTTTT. It is translated as CATSDAIGGGRNTGELFF.